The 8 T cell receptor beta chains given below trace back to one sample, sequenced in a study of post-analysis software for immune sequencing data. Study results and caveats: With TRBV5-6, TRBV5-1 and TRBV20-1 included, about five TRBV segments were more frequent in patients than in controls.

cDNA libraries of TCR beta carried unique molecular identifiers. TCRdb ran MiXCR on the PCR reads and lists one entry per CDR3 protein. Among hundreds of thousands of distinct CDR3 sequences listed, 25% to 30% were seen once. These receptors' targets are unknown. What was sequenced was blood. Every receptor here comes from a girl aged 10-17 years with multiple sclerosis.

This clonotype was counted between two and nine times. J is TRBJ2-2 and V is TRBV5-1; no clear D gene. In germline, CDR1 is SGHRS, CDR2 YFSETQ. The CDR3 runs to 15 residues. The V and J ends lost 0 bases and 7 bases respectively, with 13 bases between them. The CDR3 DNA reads TGCGCCAGCAGCTTGGTACGAGGCTTCGGCGGGGAGCTGTTTTTT. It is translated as CASSLVRGFGGELFF.

For the CDR3, the DNA is TGCAGTGCTAGAGATACCGGAACGGCTGAAGCTTTCTTT. This encodes CSARDTGTAEAFF. The V call is TRBV20-1, the J call TRBJ1-1; D is unclear. V shed 0 bases and J shed 6 bases, with 11 bases lying between them. CDR1 and CDR2 (germline): DFQATT, SNEGSKA (reference sequence). This CDR3 comprises 13 residues.

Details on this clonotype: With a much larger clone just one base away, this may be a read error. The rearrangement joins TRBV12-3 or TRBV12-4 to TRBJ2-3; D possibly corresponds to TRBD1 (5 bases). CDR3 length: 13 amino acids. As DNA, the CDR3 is TGTGCCAGCAGCAGGGATGACACAGATATGCAGTATTTT. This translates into CASSRDDTDMQYF.

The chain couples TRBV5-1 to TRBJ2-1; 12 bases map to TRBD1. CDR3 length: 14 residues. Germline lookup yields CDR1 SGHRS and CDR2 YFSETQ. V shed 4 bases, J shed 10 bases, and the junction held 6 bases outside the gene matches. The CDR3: CASSRGQGAWEQFF. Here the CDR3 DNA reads TGCGCCAGCAGCCGGGGACAGGGGGCATGGGAGCAGTTCTTC. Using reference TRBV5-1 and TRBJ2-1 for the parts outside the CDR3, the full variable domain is KAGVTQTPRYLIKTRGQQVTLSCSPISGHRSVSWYQQTPGQGLQFLFEYFSETQRNKGNFPGRFSGRQFSNSRSEMNVSTLELGDSALYLCASSRGQGAWEQFFGPGTRLTVL.

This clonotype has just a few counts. The CDR3: CASRQGFHNEQFF. CDR3 coding DNA: TGTGCCAGCAGGCAGGGGTTCCACAATGAGCAGTTCTTC. The genes are TRBV6-5 and TRBJ2-1, with TRBD1 as a possible D gene (6 bases). The CDR3 spans 13 residues. Trimming removed 6 bases from V and 5 bases from J, with 11 bases in between. Germline V gene data show CDR1 as MNHEY and CDR2 as SVGAGI.

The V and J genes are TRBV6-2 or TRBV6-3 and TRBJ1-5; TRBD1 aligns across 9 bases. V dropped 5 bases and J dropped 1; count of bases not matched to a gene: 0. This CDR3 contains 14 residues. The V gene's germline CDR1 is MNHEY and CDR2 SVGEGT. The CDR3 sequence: CASSGQGSNQPQHF. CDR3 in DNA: TGTGCCAGCAGTGGACAGGGGAGCAATCAGCCCCAGCATTTT.

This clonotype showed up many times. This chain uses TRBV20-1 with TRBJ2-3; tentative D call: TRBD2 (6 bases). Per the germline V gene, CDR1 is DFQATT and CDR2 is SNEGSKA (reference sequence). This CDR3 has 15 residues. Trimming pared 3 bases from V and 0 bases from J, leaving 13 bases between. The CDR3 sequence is CSASVPGRSTDTQYF. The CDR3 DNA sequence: TGCAGTGCTAGTGTACCAGGGAGGAGCACAGATACGCAGTATTTT.

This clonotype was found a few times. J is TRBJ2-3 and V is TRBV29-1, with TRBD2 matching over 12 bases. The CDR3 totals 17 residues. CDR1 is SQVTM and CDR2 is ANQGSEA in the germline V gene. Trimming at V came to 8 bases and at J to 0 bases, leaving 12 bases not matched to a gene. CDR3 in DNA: TGCAGCTCCGAGGGGCTAGCGGGGGGGGTAAGCACAGATACGCAGTATTTT. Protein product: CSSEGLAGGVSTDTQYF.